The rows below give T cell receptor beta chains drawn from one sample of a study of cytomegalovirus exposure and HLA in healthy donors. TCRdb's table, derived via immunoSEQ multiplex PCR, lists solely in-frame clones and lacks some. Among about 98,000 clones listed, about 90% were seen once. The specimen was PBMCs. The receptors originated from a young man in good health and CMV-seropositive. The conserved cysteine and the conserved F or W are not part of the CDR3 here. The D gene is left open where the match is weak.

d_call	v_call	cdr3_aa
TRBD1	TRBV5-6	ASSLVGDRGPYEQY
TRBD2	TRBV6-1	ASSESRGVWLADSRLETQY
.	TRBV10-2	ASSETGREGYT
.	TRBV28	ASSLSGGSYEQY
.	TRBV5-1	ASREVINTEAF
.	TRBV4-1	ASSQDQGQPQH
.	TRBV2	ASSAVIPAGMPGETQY
TRBD1	TRBV4-1	ASSQDPGQSSYNEQF
TRBD2	TRBV7-2	ASSLEAGGQETQY
TRBD1	TRBV4-2	ASSQDLRGRNEQF
.	TRBV4-1	ASSHRKEGLNTEAF
.	TRBV5-4	ASSLQGTYEQY
.	TRBV19	ASSMGLEQF
TRBD1	TRBV28	ASSLLYDGTGFVSNYGYT
.	TRBV4-2	ASSRLGGRLQETQY
TRBD2	TRBV7-3	ASSLSRTSEDTDTQY
.	TRBV4-3	ASSQDVGLARTYEQY